The 24 T cell receptor beta chains given below trace back to one sample, sequenced in a study of cytomegalovirus exposure and HLA in healthy donors. Repertoires were generated with immunoSEQ multiplex PCR, while TCRdb's copy carries only in-frame clones and drops some. The profile covers 120,000 or so clones, with roughly 90% appearing a single time and 2% taken by the ten largest. Specimen: PBMCs. The receptors come from a woman younger than 35 in good health and CMV-seronegative.

In this sample, this clone turned up once. The chain links TRBV28 to TRBJ2-2; a possible D gene is TRBD2 (6 bases). This CDR3 has 15 amino acids. Trimming stripped 4 bases from V and 7 bases from J, with 16 bases between. CDR1 is MDHEN and CDR2 is SYDVKM in the germline V gene. The DNA for the CDR3 is TGTGCCAGCAGTTCGCCAGCGGGCTACGGCGGGGAGCTGTTTTTT. Its protein product is CASSSPAGYGGELFF.

CDR3 sequence reads: CASSETGGGGELFF. The CDR3 nucleotides read TGCGCCAGCAGTGAAACGGGGGGCGGCGGGGAGCTGTTTTTT. The gene calls are TRBV10-1 and TRBJ2-2; D is possibly TRBD2 (7 bases). V lost 3 bases to trimming and J lost 7 bases, with 12 bases between them. The CDR3 totals 14 residues. The germline V gene has CDR1 WNHNN and CDR2 SYGVQD (reference sequence).

This clone turned up a few times. The chain recombines TRBV7-9 with TRBJ2-2; 13 nucleotides match TRBD2. Trimming removed 7 bases from V and 5 bases from J; junction bases left unmatched: 13. Germline loops: CDR1 SEHNR, CDR2 FQNEAQ (reference sequence). The CDR3 spans 18 residues. As DNA, the CDR3 is TGTGCCAGCAACAACCGGACTAGCGGGAGATTATGGACCGGGGAGCTGTTTTTT. This translates into CASNNRTSGRLWTGELFF.

This chain links TRBV11-2 with TRBJ2-7, with D tentatively TRBD1 (5 bases). V gave up 5 bases and J gave up 4 bases, with 21 bases separating them. The V gene's germline CDR1 is SGHAT and CDR2 FQNNGV. The CDR3 covers 16 residues. CDR3: CASSTQDAPWTYEQYF. The CDR3, as DNA: TGTGCCAGCAGCACCCAGGACGCTCCCTGGACATACGAGCAGTACTTC.

V and J are TRBV4-1 and TRBJ2-1; 11 bases are shared with TRBD2. CDR1 is MGHRA, CDR2 YSYEKL, per germline. The CDR3 loop spans 15 amino acids. J gave up 4 bases and V 6 bases, and 5 bases lay outside the gene matches. CDR3 nucleotide sequence: TGCGCCAGCAGTTTCCTAGCGGGAGGATACAATGAGCAGTTCTTC. Amino acids: CASSFLAGGYNEQFF.

V gene TRBV7-9 combines with J gene TRBJ2-5; D gene unclear. V lost 11 bases and J 3 bases, leaving 13 bases between the germline ends. CDR3 length: 12 amino acids. Germline CDR1 and CDR2: SEHNR and FQNEAQ (reference sequence). This chain's CDR3 is CAHGQEEETQYF. CDR3 nucleotide sequence: TGTGCCCATGGGCAGGAAGAAGAGACCCAGTACTTC.

The V gene is TRBV5-4, the J gene TRBJ2-2, with 12 bases fitting TRBD2. The CDR3 runs 17 residues. Germline loops: CDR1 SGHNT, CDR2 YYREEE (reference sequence). V lost 0 bases to trimming and J lost 4 bases; unmatched junction nucleotides: 4. The CDR3 loop reads CASSLGTSGRLTGELFF. In nucleotides, the CDR3 is TGTGCCAGCAGCTTGGGCACTAGCGGGAGGCTCACCGGGGAGCTGTTTTTT.

The gene calls are TRBV7-8 and TRBJ2-7; 9 nucleotides match TRBD2. The CDR3 has 16 residues. Looked up from germline, CDR1 is SGHVS and CDR2 is FQNEAQ. J was trimmed by 3 bases and V by 4 bases; bases with no gene match: 10. DNA of the CDR3: TGTGCCAGCAGCTCCATTAGCGGGGGCCAGCACTACGAGCAGTACTTC. As protein: CASSSISGGQHYEQYF.

The rearrangement uses TRBV19 and TRBJ1-5; no clear D gene. Germline CDR1 and CDR2: LNHDA and SQIVND (reference sequence). This CDR3 is built from 15 residues. V was trimmed by 4 bases and J by 8 bases, leaving 18 bases between them. CDR3 nucleotide sequence: TGTGCCAGTAGTAGCGGGTCCTTTATTAAGGAGCCCCAGCATTTT. Its protein product is CASSSGSFIKEPQHF.

This chain links TRBV25-1 with TRBJ2-1; D gene ambiguous. This CDR3 spans 10 amino acids. Trimming left V 5 bases short and J 6 bases short, with 2 bases between. Per the germline V gene, CDR1 is MGHDK and CDR2 is SYGVNS. The CDR3 coding sequence is TGTGCCAGCAGTCTCAATGAGCAGTTCTTC. Protein sequence: CASSLNEQFF.

The CDR3 nucleotides read TGTGCCAGCCAGGACAGGGTCGTAGGTGGAAACACCATATATTTT. It is translated as CASQDRVVGGNTIYF. This chain links TRBV28 with TRBJ1-3; 8 nucleotides align to TRBD1. CDR1 and CDR2 (germline): MDHEN, SYDVKM. Unmatched junction bases numbered 9, after V lost 8 bases and J lost 3 bases. CDR3 length equals 15 residues.

V and J are TRBV18 and TRBJ2-7; unclear D gene. In germline, CDR1 is KGHSH, CDR2 LQKENI. The CDR3 extends over 13 amino acids. Trimming cost V 4 bases and J 2 bases, with 9 bases left between them. The CDR3 DNA sequence: TGTGCCAGCTCACGCGGTTTGGCCTACGAGCAGTACTTC. Protein: CASSRGLAYEQYF.

As DNA, the CDR3 is TGCGCCAGCAGCTTGATAGACCAAGAGACCCAGTACTTC. Its protein product is CASSLIDQETQYF. V is TRBV5-1 and J is TRBJ2-5; D gene unclear. V lost 1 base and J 0 bases, leaving 4 bases between the germline ends. This CDR3 is 13 amino acids long. CDR1 is SGHRS, CDR2 YFSETQ, per germline.

The chain uses TRBV28 and TRBJ2-3; 8 bases agree with TRBD2. Trimming cost V 8 bases and J 3 bases; bases outside gene matches: 7. Germline CDR1 is MDHEN and CDR2 is SYDVKM. The CDR3 runs to 14 residues. The DNA for the CDR3 is TGTGCCAGCCAAGAGGGACTAGTTACAGATACGCAGTATTTT. This codes for CASQEGLVTDTQYF.

With respect to this clone: Other DNA sequences in this specimen translate into the identical CDR3. The gene calls are TRBV5-4 and TRBJ2-7; 8 nucleotides match TRBD1. This CDR3 contains 14 residues. Unmatched junction bases numbered 1, after V lost 2 bases and J lost 0 bases. Germline values: CDR1 SGHNT, CDR2 YYREEE (reference sequence). The CDR3 nucleotides read TGTGCCAGCAGCTTCGGGACAGGCTCCTACGAGCAGTACTTC. Translating it yields CASSFGTGSYEQYF.

The rearrangement joins TRBV12-5 to TRBJ2-1, with a possible D match to TRBD2 (5 bases). The ends were cut back, 3 bases at V and 10 bases at J, with 13 bases in the middle. The CDR3 sequence is 13 residues long. Germline assignment: CDR1 LGHNT and CDR2 FRNRAP. The CDR3 DNA sequence: TGTGCTAGTGGTTTCGCTCTAGCTGACGAGCAGTTCTTC. Translation: CASGFALADEQFF.

There are a few counts of this clone. This chain uses TRBV4-1 with TRBJ1-2, with 10 bases lining up with TRBD1. The junction had 13 bases not matched to a gene; V was cut back by 0 bases and J by 6 bases. Germline values: CDR1 MGHRA, CDR2 YSYEKL. The CDR3 is 18 residues long. The CDR3 protein is CASSQDTNGLTGGHGYTF. DNA of the CDR3: TGCGCCAGCAGCCAAGATACCAATGGACTGACAGGGGGCCATGGCTACACCTTC.

The chain recombines TRBV5-1 with TRBJ1-2, with D perhaps matching TRBD1 (5 bases). V shed 0 bases and J shed 5 bases, with 11 bases lying between them. There are 14 residues in the CDR3. CDR1 and CDR2 from the germline V gene are SGHRS and YFSETQ. The CDR3 reads CASSLVGGDYGYTF. CDR3 coding DNA: TGCGCCAGCAGCTTGGTCGGGGGAGATTATGGCTACACCTTC.

The gene calls are TRBV29-1 and TRBJ1-1; possible D gene TRBD1, 6 bases. Germline loops: CDR1 SQVTM, CDR2 ANQGSEA. The V gene lost 7 bases and the J gene lost 7 bases, with 16 bases spanning the gap. This CDR3 is built from 12 residues. The CDR3 spells CSARTAHLEAFF. In DNA, the CDR3 is TGCAGCGCCCGGACAGCCCACCTTGAAGCTTTCTTT.

This clone was seen a single time. CDR3 DNA sequence: TGTGCCAGTAGTATGGGCCCCTCCGGGACTAGCGGACCTGAGCAGTTCTTC. Translating gives CASSMGPSGTSGPEQFF. This chain joins TRBV19 and TRBJ2-1; 11 positions agree with TRBD2. The germline V gene has CDR1 LNHDA and CDR2 SQIVND (reference sequence). This CDR3 spans 17 amino acids. Trimming removed 3 bases from V and 9 bases from J; junction bases left unmatched: 13.

The genes are TRBV19 and TRBJ2-7; possibly TRBD2 for D (5 bases). Germline CDR1 is LNHDA and CDR2 is SQIVND (reference sequence). V was clipped by 6 bases and J by 3 bases, with 12 bases between them. The length of the CDR3 is 13 residues. In DNA form, the CDR3 reads TGTGCCAGTAGCACCACCGACTACTACGAGCAGTACTTC. Protein sequence: CASSTTDYYEQYF.

J is TRBJ1-1 and V is TRBV19; D perhaps matches TRBD1 (5 bases). V lost 6 bases, J lost 3 bases, and 11 bases lay in between. This CDR3 spans 13 amino acids. The V gene's germline CDR1 is LNHDA and CDR2 SQIVND (reference sequence). Written as DNA, the CDR3 is TGTGCCAGTAGATTACAGGTCGACACTGAAGCTTTCTTT. Protein: CASRLQVDTEAFF. The full variable domain, completed using reference TRBV19 and TRBJ1-1, is DGGITQSPKYLFRKEGQNVTLSCEQNLNHDAMYWYRQDPGQGLRLIYYSQIVNDFQKGDIAEGYSVSREKKESFPLTVTSAQKNPTAFYLCASRLQVDTEAFFGQGTRLTVV.

The J gene is TRBJ2-1, the V gene TRBV5-8; D remains unclear. This CDR3 spans 13 amino acids. V lost 1 base to trimming and J lost 4 bases, with 6 bases between them. Germline-derived CDR1 and CDR2 are SGHTS and YDEGEE. This CDR3 reads CASSLYLYNEQFF. DNA for the CDR3: TGTGCCAGCAGCTTGTATCTATACAATGAGCAGTTCTTC.

J is TRBJ1-2 and V is TRBV6-4; the D gene is possibly TRBD1 (5 bases). The CDR3 is 15 residues long. Germline lookup yields CDR1 MRHNA and CDR2 SNTAGT. V was cut by 6 bases and J by 7 bases, with 21 bases left in between. CDR3 sequence (DNA): TGTGCCAGCAGCCCCTCCGGACAAACTTCAGTTGGCTACACCTTC. This sequence encodes CASSPSGQTSVGYTF.